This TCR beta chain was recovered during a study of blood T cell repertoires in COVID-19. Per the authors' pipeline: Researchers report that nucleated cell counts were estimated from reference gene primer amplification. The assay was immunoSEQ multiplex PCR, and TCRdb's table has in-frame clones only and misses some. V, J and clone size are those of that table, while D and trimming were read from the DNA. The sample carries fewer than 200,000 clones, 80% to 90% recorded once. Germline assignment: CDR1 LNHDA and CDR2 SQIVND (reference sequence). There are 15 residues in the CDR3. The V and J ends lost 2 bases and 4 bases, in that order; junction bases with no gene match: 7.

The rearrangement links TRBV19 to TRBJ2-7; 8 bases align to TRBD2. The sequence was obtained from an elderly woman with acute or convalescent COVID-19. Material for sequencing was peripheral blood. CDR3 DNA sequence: TGTGCCAGTAGTATAAGCGGGAGAGTCGGATACGAGCAGTACTTC. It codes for CASSISGRVGYEQYF.